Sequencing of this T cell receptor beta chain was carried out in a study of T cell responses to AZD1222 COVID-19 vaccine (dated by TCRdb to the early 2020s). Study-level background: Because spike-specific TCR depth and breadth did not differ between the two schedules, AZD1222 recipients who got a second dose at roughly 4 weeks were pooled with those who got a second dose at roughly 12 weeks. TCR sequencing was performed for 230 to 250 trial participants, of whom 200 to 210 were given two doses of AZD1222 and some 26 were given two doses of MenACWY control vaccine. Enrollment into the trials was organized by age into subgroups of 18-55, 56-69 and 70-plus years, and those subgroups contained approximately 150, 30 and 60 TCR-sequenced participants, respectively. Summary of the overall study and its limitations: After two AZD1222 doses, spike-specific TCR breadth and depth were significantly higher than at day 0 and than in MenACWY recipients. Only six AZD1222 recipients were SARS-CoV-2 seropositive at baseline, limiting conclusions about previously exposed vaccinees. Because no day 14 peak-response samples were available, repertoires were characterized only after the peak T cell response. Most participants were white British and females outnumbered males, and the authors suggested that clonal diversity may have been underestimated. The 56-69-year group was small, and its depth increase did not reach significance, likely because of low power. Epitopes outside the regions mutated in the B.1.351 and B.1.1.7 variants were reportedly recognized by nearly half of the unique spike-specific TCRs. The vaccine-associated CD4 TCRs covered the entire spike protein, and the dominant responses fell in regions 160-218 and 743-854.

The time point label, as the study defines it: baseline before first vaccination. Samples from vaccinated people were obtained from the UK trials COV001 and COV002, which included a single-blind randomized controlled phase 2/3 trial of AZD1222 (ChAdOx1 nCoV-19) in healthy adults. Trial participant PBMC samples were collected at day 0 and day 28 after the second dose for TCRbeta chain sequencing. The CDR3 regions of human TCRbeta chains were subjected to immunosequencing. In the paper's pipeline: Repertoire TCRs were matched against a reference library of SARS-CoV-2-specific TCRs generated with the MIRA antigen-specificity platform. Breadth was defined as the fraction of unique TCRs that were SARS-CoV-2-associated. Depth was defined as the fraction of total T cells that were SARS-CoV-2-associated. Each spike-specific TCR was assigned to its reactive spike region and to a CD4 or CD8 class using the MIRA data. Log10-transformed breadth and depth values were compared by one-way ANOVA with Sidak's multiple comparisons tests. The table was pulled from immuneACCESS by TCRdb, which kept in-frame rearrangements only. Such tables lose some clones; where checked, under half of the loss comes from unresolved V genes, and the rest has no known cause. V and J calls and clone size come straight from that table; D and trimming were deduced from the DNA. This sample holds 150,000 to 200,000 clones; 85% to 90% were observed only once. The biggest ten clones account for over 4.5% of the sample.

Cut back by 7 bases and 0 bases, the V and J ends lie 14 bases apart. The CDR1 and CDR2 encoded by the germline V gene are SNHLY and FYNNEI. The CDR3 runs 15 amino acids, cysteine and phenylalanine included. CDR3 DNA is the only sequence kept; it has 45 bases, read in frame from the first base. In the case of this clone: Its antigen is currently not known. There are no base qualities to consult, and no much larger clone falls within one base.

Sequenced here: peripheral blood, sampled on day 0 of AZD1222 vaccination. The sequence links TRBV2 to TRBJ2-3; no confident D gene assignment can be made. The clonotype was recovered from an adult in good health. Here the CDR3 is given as CASTPTTFSTDTQYF. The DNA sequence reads TGTGCCAGCACCCCTACAACCTTTAGCACAGATACGCAGTATTTT.